The count of the clone carrying this TCR beta chain is one. The antigen remains unidentified. The sample originates from a study of cytomegalovirus exposure and HLA in healthy donors. Whole-study findings and limits: Presence/absence results assume similar sequencing depth per donor, which may not hold.

With 3 bases clipped from V and 7 bases from J, the junction kept 5 bases outside the gene matches. The CDR3 loop spans 13 amino acids. Germline values: CDR1 MRHNA, CDR2 SNTAGT. PCR involved 60 Vbeta and 13 Jbeta primers. Sequencing was performed with immunoSEQ multiplex PCR; in TCRdb, only in-frame clones are kept and a portion is missing. In the table there are around 280,000 clones, 80% to 90% of which are singletons. The sample consisted of PBMCs. This receptor was identified in a woman younger than 35 in good health and CMV-seronegative. The V gene is TRBV6-4, the J gene TRBJ1-2, with 7 bases fitting TRBD1. The CDR3 coding sequence is TGTGCCAGCAGTGAAAGGGCAGGGGGTGGCTACACCTTC. Translation gives CASSERAGGGYTF.